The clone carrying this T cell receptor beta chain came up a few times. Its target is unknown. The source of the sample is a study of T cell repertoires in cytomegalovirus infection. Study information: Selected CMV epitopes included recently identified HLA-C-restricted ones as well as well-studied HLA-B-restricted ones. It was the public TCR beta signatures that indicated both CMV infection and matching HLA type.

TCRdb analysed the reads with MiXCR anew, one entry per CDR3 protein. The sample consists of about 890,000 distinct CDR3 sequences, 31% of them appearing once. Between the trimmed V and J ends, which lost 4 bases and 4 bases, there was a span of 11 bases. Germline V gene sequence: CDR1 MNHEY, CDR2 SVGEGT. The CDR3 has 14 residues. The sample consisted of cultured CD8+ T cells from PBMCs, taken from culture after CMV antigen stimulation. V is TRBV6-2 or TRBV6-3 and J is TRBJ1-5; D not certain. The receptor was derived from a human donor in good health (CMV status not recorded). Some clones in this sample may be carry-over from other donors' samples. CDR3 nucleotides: TGTGCCAGCAGTTCCCTGGGTGTGAATCAGCCCCAGCATTTT. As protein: CASSSLGVNQPQHF.